What follows describes a single T cell receptor beta chain. The sample originates from a study of blood T cell repertoires in COVID-19. Original processing notes: Estimates of nucleated cell counts were drawn from the amplification of reference gene primers. Measured with immunoSEQ multiplex PCR; TCRdb has only the in-frame clones, and not every one. V and J calls plus clone size are reproduced from that table; the DNA served to infer D and trimming. The table records more than 300,000 clones, 70% to 90% of them present only once. CDR3 length equals 16 residues. V lost 7 bases and J lost 6; bases outside the gene matches: 14. The germline V gene encodes CDR1 MNHEY and CDR2 SMNVEV (reference sequence).

The receptor comes from a woman in her 30s with COVID-19, enrolled during active disease. Sequenced input: peripheral blood. This chain joins TRBV27 and TRBJ2-3; 9 nucleotides align to TRBD2. CDR3 nucleotide sequence: TGTGCCAGCACCCGGGGGGGGCTAGCGGGACGGGATACGCAGTATTTT. Residues: CASTRGGLAGRDTQYF.